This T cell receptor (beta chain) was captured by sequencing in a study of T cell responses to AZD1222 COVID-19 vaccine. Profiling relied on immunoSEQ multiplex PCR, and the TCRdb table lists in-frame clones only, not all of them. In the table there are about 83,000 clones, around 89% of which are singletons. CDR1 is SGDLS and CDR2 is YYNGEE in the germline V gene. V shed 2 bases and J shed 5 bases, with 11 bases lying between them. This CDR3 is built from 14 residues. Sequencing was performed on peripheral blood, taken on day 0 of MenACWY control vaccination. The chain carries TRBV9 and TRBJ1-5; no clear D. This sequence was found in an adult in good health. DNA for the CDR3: TGTGCCAGCAGCGTGTACGGGCAAGATCAGCCCCAGCATTTT. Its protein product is CASSVYGQDQPQHF. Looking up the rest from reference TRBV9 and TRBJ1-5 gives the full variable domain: DSGVTQTPKHLITATGQRVTLRCSPRSGDLSVYWYQQSLDQGLQFLIQYYNGEERAKGNILERFSAQQFPDLHSELNLSSLELGDSALYFCASSVYGQDQPQHFGDGTRLSIL.